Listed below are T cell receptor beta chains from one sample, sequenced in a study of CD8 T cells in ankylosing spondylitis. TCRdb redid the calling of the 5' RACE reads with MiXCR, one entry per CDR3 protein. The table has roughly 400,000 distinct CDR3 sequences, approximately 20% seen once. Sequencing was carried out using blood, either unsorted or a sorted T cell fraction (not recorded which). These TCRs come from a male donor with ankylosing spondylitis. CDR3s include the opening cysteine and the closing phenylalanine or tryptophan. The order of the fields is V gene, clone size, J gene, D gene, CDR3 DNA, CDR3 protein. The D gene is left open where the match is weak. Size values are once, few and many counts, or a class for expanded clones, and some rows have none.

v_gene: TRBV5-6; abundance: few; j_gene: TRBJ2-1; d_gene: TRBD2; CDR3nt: TGTGCCAGCAGCTTGGAGTTCCTAGCGGGATCGTTGAATGAGCAGTTCTTC; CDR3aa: CASSLEFLAGSLNEQFF
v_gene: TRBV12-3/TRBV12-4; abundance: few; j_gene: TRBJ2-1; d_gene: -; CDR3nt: TGTGCCAGCAGTTTAGGGACTTTAGCGACGAGCAATGAGCAGTTCTTC; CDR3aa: CASSLGTLATSNEQFF
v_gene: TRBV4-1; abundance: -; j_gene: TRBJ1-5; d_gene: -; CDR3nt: TGCGCCAGCAGCCAAGTTGCCGGGACGATCGGCAATCAGCCCCAGCATTTT; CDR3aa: CASSQVAGTIGNQPQHF
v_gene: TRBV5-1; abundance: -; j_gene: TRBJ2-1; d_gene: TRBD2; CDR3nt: TGCGCCAGCAGGGGACTAGCGGGAAACAATGAGCAGTTCTTC; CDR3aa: CASRGLAGNNEQFF
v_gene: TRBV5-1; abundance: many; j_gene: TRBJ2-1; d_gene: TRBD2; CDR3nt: TGCGCCAGCGGGGGGGTTTCGGGAAGAGGGAAAAATGAGCAGTTCTTC; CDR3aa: CASGGVSGRGKNEQFF
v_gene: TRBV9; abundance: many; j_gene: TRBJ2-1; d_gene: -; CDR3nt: TGTGCCAGCAGCCCCCGTGTAGCGGCATACAATGAGCAGTTCTTC; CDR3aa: CASSPRVAAYNEQFF
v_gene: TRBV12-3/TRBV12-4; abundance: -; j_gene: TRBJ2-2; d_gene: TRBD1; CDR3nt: TGTGCCAGCAGCACCTCGACAGGGCTCGTTAGCACCGGGGAGCTGTTTTTT; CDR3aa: CASSTSTGLVSTGELFF
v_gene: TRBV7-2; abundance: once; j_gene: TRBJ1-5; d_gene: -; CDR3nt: TGTGCCAGCAGCCCTCTGGGTTATAGCAATCAGCCCCAGCATTTT; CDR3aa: CASSPLGYSNQPQHF
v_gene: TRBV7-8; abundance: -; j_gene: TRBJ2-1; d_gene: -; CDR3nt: TGTGCCAGCAGCTTAGCGACAGGCTCCTACAATGAGCAGTTCTTC; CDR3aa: CASSLATGSYNEQFF
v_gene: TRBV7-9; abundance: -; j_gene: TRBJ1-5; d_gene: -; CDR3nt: TGTGCCGCGGGCCCGGATCAGCCCCAGCATTTT; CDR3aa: CAAGPDQPQHF
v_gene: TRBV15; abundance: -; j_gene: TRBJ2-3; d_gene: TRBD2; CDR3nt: TGTGCCACCAGCAGGGCGGGACTAGCGGGACGAGATACGCAGTATTTT; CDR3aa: CATSRAGLAGRDTQYF
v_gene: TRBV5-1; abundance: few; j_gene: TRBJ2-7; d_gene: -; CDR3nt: TGCGCCAGCAGCTTGGAGGTCGACGAGCAGTACTTC; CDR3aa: CASSLEVDEQYF
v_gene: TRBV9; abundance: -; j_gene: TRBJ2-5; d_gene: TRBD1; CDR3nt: TGTGCCAGCAGCGTAAGGACAGGGAGCCCGGAGACCCAGTACTTC; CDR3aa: CASSVRTGSPETQYF